Included here is one T cell receptor (beta chain) sequence, with context. Its specificity is not known. The data originate from a study of chemoradiotherapy in HPV16-positive cancers. Across the study: Functional T-cell assays on a couple of HPV16-positive patients' cells defined candidate HPV-specific clones and common TCR motifs. Study-wide results and caveats: In HPV16-positive patients, HPV-responsive T-cell expansion tracked better recurrence-free survival. Candidate HPV-specific clones and E7-related TCR motifs grew in tumor during treatment.

The germline gives CDR1 MDHEN, CDR2 SYDVKM. The CDR3 consists of 12 residues. With 6 bases removed from V and 2 bases from J, the gap between germline ends came to 8 bases. Libraries were prepared by immunoSEQ multiplex PCR; TCRdb keeps only in-frame clonotypes and omits some of them. The profile covers about 6,600 clones, with over 70% appearing a single time and under 9% taken by the ten largest. Repertoires were sampled repeatedly during chemoradiotherapy. Specimen: tumor tissue, collected from a patient who underwent chemoradiotherapy. The chain recombines TRBV28 with TRBJ2-7; a possible D gene is TRBD2 (6 bases). The TCR sequence derives from a human donor with HPV-associated anogenital cancer. Written as DNA, the CDR3 is TGTGCCAGCAGCGGGAGAACCTACGAGCAGTACTTC. Protein product: CASSGRTYEQYF. Full variable domain (remainder filled in from reference TRBV28 and TRBJ2-7): DVKVTQSSRYLVKRTGEKVFLECVQDMDHENMFWYRQDPGLGLRLIYFSYDVKMKEKGDIPEGYSVSREKKERFSLILESASTNQTSMYLCASSGRTYEQYFGPGTRLTVT.